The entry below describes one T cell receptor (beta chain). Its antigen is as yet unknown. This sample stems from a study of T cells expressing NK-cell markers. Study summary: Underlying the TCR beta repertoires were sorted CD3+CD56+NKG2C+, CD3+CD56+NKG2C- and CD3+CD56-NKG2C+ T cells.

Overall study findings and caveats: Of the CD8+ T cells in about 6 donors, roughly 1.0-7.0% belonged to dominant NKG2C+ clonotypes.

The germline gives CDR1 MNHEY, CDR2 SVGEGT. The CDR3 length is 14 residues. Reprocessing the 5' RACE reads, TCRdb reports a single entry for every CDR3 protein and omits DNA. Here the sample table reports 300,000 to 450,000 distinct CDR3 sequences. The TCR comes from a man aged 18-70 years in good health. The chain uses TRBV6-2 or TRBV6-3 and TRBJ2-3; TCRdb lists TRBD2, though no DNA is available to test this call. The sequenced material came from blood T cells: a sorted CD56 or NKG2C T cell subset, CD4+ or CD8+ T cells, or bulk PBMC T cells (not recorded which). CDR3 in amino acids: CATGLAGGSDTQYF.